This TCR beta chain was profiled in a study of shared T cell receptors in the human thymus. There are 16 residues in the CDR3. After removal of 5 bases from V and 8 bases from J, the junction contained 13 bases not matched to a gene. CDR1 and CDR2 from the germline V gene are MDHEN and SYDVKM. Generated by immunoSEQ multiplex PCR, the TCRdb table keeps only in-frame clones and is missing some. The sample holds fewer than 700,000 clones, approximately 88% seen once. These data also formed part of another study, on human thymus T cells. That work contributes: Samples came from healthy Finnish infants during open corrective cardiac surgery. The study used thymus tissue resected during corrective heart surgery. Thymic as well as blood repertoires seemed to favor certain V and J genes unevenly.

The TCR originated in a boy in the first two years of life with a congenital heart defect. The sample consisted of thymocytes. The rearrangement uses TRBV28 and TRBJ2-1, with TRBD2 matching 9 bases. DNA for the CDR3: TGTGCCAGCAGTCTCCGATGGCGGGAGGGCCTCGATGAGCAGTTCTTC. Its protein is CASSLRWREGLDEQFF. Complete variable domain (other parts from reference TRBV28 and TRBJ2-1): DVKVTQSSRYLVKRTGEKVFLECVQDMDHENMFWYRQDPGLGLRLIYFSYDVKMKEKGDIPEGYSVSREKKERFSLILESASTNQTSMYLCASSLRWREGLDEQFFGPGTRLTVL.